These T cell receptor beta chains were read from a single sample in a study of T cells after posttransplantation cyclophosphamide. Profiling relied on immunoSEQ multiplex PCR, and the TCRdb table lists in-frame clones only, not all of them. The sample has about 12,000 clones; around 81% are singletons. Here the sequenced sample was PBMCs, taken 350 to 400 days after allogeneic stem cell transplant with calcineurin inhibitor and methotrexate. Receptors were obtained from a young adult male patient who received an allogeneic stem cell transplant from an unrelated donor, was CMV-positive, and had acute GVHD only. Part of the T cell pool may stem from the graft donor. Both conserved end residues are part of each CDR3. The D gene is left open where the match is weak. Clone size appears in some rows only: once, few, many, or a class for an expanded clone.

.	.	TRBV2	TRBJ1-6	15	TGTGCCAGCATATCAGGGGTCTCCTATAATTCACCCCTCCACTTT	CASISGVSYNSPLHF
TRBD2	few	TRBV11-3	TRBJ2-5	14	TGTGCCAGCAGCTCCTCCATAGCGGGAGAGACCCAGTACTTC	CASSSSIAGETQYF
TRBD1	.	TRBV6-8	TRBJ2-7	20	TGTGCCAGCAGCCGCCGGGGGGACAGGGGATGTTTCGCGGTTCCGAACGAGCAGTACTTC	CASSRRGDRGCFAVPNEQYF
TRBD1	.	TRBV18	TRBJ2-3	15	TGTGCCAGCTCGCCGCAGGGGGTTGGCACAGATACGCAGTATTTT	CASSPQGVGTDTQYF
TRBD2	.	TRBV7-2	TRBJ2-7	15	TGTGCCAGCAGCTCGAATAGCGGGGGAAGCTACGAGCAGTACTTC	CASSSNSGGSYEQYF
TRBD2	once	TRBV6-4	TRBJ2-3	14	TGTGCCAGCAGCTCTAGCGGGGAGACAGATACGCAGTATTTT	CASSSSGETDTQYF
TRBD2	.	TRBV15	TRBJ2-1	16	TGTGCCACCAGCCCCCCCGCGGGAGGCACCTACAATGAGCAGTTCTTC	CATSPPAGGTYNEQFF
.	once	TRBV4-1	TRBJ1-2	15	TGCGCCAGCAGCCTTAACCGGGACAAGAACTATGGCTACACCTTC	CASSLNRDKNYGYTF
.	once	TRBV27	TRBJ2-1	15	TGTGCCAGCAGTTACAGGGGCATCGGGGGCAATGAGCAGTTCTTC	CASSYRGIGGNEQFF
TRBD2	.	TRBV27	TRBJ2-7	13	TGTGCCAGCAGTCCCCGGGAGGGCTACGAGCAGTACTTC	CASSPREGYEQYF
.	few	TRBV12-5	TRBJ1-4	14	TGTGCTAGTGGTTCCTGGGGGCAGGCCCAAAAACTGTTTTTT	CASGSWGQAQKLFF
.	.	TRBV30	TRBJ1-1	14	TGTGCCTGGAGTGTAGGGGTTAGATACACTGAAGCTTTCTTT	CAWSVGVRYTEAFF
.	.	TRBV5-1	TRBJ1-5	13	TGCGCCAGCAGCACTGACACGAATCAGCCCCAGCATTTT	CASSTDTNQPQHF
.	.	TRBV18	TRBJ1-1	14	TGTGCCAGCTCAGCCTTCCGGGAGAACACTGAAGCTTTCTTT	CASSAFRENTEAFF
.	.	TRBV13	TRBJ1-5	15	TGTGCCAGCAGCTTAGGTGGCAGTAGCAATCAGCCCCAGCATTTT	CASSLGGSSNQPQHF
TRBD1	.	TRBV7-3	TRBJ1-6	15	TGTGCCAGCAGCTTAGAGAGGGGGCGGGGATCACCCCTCCACTTT	CASSLERGRGSPLHF
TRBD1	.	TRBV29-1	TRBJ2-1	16	TGCAGCGTTGAATGGACAGGAAAATACTCCTACAATGAGCAGTTCTTC	CSVEWTGKYSYNEQFF
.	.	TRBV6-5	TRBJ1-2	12	TGTGCCAGCAGCCGGGACACATATGGCTACACCTTC	CASSRDTYGYTF
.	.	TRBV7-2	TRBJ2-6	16	TGTGCCAGCAGCTCGGGCTTAGGGGCTGGGGCCAACGTCCTGACTTTC	CASSSGLGAGANVLTF
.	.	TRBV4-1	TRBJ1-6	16	TGCGCCAGCAGCCAAGGCACGACAGCTCAGCATTCACCCCTCCACTTT	CASSQGTTAQHSPLHF
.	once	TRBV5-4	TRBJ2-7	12	TGTGCCAGCAGCTCCGCTTCCTATGAGCAGTACTTC	CASSSASYEQYF
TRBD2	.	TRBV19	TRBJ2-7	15	TGTGCCAGTAGTATTACTAGCGGGAGGGTCGACGAGCAGTACTTC	CASSITSGRVDEQYF
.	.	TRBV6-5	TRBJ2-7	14	TGTGCCAGCAGCTTACGGTGGAGCTCCTACGAGCAGTACTTC	CASSLRWSSYEQYF
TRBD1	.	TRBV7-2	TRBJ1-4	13	TGTGCCAGCAGCTTAAGGACAGGGGAAAAACTGTTTTTT	CASSLRTGEKLFF
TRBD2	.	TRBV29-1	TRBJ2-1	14	TGCAGCGTTATAGCGGGAGTTGGTTACAATGAGCAGTTCTTC	CSVIAGVGYNEQFF
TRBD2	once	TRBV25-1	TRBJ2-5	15	TGTGCCAGCAGTGCGACTAGCGGGAGGGCGGAGACCCAGTACTTC	CASSATSGRAETQYF
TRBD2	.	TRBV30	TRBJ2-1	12	TGTGCCTGGAGTGCCACCGGGACTAGCCAGTTCTTC	CAWSATGTSQFF
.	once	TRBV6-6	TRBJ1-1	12	TGTGCCAGCAGACAAACAGGGAGTGAAGCTTTCTTT	CASRQTGSEAFF
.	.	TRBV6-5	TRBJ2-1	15	TGTGCCAGCAGCGATACAGAATATCTCTACAATGAGCAGTTCTTC	CASSDTEYLYNEQFF
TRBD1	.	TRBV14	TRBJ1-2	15	TGTGCCAGCAGCCAAGCCTCAGGGGGGCTGAGGGGCTACACCTTC	CASSQASGGLRGYTF
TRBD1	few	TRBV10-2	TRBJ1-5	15	TGCGCCAGCAGTGAGGGGACAGGGGGCAGGCAGCCCCAGCATTTT	CASSEGTGGRQPQHF
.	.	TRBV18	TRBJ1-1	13	TGTGCCAGCTCGGCGAACCGGGACACTGAAGCTTTCTTT	CASSANRDTEAFF
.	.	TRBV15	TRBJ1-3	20	TGTGCCACCAGCAGAGATTTGGCCGACATGAGCCAGGGCTCTGGAAACACCATATATTTT	CATSRDLADMSQGSGNTIYF
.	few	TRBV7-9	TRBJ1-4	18	TGTGCCAGCAGCTTAGAACCCCAGGGTGGGATGGAACCTGAAAAACTGTTTTTT	CASSLEPQGGMEPEKLFF
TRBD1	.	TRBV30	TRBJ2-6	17	TGTGCCTGGAGTTCGGGACAGGTTAACTCTGGGGCCAACGTCCTGACTTTC	CAWSSGQVNSGANVLTF
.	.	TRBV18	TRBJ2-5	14	TGTGCCAGCTCACCACTGAGAGGAGGGGAGACCCAGTACTTC	CASSPLRGGETQYF
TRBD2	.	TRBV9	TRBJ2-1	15	TGTGCCAGCAGCCAAAGCGGGGGTACAGGGAATGAGCAGTTCTTC	CASSQSGGTGNEQFF
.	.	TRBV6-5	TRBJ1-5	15	TGTGCCAGCAGTTACTCGGGTCAGGGGAATCAGCCCCAGCATTTT	CASSYSGQGNQPQHF
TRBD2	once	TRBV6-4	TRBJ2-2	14	TGTGCCAGCAGTACTAGCGGGAGCACCGGGGAGCTGTTTTTT	CASSTSGSTGELFF
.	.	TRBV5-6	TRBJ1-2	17	TGTGCCAGCAGCTTATTGCGCCTACAGGGCCTCCCGGTTGGCTACACCTTC	CASSLLRLQGLPVGYTF
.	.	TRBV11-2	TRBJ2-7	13	TGTGCCAGCAGCTTAGGACAGCCCTACGAGCAGTACTTC	CASSLGQPYEQYF
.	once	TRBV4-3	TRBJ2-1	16	TGCGCCAGCAGCCAAGATCCCCAGGACTTGGATAATGAGCAGTTCTTC	CASSQDPQDLDNEQFF
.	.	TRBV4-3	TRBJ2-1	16	TGCGCCAGCAGCCAAGATTACGCGGGGACCTACAATGAGCAGTTCTTC	CASSQDYAGTYNEQFF
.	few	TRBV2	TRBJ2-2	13	TGTGCCAGCAGAGGGAGCGGCACCGGGGAGCTGTTTTTT	CASRGSGTGELFF
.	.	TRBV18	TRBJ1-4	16	TGTGCCAGCTCACCAATGGTGGGGCGCGTTAATGAAAAACTGTTTTTT	CASSPMVGRVNEKLFF
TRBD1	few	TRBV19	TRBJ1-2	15	TGTGCCAGTAGTATATTCCGGGACAGGGTAAATGGCTACACCTTC	CASSIFRDRVNGYTF
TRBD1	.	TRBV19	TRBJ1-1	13	TGTGCCAGTATTAAAACAGGGGCCACTGAAGCTTTCTTT	CASIKTGATEAFF
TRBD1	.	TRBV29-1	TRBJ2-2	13	TGCAGCGTCAACAGGGGAAACACCGGGGAGCTGTTTTTT	CSVNRGNTGELFF
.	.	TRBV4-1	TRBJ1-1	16	TGCGCCAGCAGCCCGATTGGCCAGGTAATGAACACTGAAGCTTTCTTT	CASSPIGQVMNTEAFF
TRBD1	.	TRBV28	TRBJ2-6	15	TGTGCCAGCAGCCTCGACAGGGCAGGGGCCAACGTCCTGACTTTC	CASSLDRAGANVLTF
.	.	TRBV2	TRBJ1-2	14	TGTGCCAGCAGTGAACAGGCCTCCGCCTATGGCTACACCTTC	CASSEQASAYGYTF
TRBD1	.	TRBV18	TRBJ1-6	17	TGTGCCAGCTCAGCGACGGGACAGGGCGGGAGCAATTCACCCCTCCACTTT	CASSATGQGGSNSPLHF
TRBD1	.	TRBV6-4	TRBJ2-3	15	TGTGCCAGCAGTGACGGGACAGGGGGCACAGATACGCAGTATTTT	CASSDGTGGTDTQYF
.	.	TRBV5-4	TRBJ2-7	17	TGTGCCAGCAGCGACCCTTCTTCTGGCGGGGCTTCCTACGAGCAGTACTTC	CASSDPSSGGASYEQYF
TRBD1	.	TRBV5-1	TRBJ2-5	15	TGCGCCAGCAGCTTGGCGGGGACAGGGGAAGAGACCCAGTACTTC	CASSLAGTGEETQYF
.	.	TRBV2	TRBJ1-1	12	TGTGCCAGCAGTGGACAGAACACTGAAGCTTTCTTT	CASSGQNTEAFF
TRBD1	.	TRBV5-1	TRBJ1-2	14	TGCGCCAGCAGCTCGGGACAGGAGAACTATGGCTACACCTTC	CASSSGQENYGYTF
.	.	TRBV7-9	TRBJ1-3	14	TGTGCCAGCAGCTTACAGGGGAGTGGAAACACCATATATTTT	CASSLQGSGNTIYF
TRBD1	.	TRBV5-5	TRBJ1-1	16	TGTGCCAGCAGCTTGGGGCAGGGGGTTATGAACACTGAAGCTTTCTTT	CASSLGQGVMNTEAFF
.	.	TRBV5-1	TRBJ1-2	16	TGCGCCAGCAGCCAAGGACAAATGAGGACTAACTATGGCTACACCTTC	CASSQGQMRTNYGYTF